This TCR beta chain was sequenced during a study of blood T cell repertoires in COVID-19 (TCRdb year 2020). Background for the entire study: Samples covering the acute and convalescent phases of COVID-19 were provided by collaborators in the United States, Italy and Spain. The material from the prospective study consisted of cDNA or gDNA derived from T cells, B-cell-depleted T cells, or PBMCs. The dataset comprised deeply sampled blood TCRbeta repertoires from subjects exposed to, actively infected with, or recovered from COVID-19. The repertoires were released in a freely available public database intended as a resource for research on the immune response to SARS-CoV-2. The samples were drawn from the first 160 participants of the ongoing ImmuneRACE study and from 1,254 subjects provided by 6 global collaborators. Sample metadata almost always included a de-identified subject ID, COVID-19 status, age in years and sex. Where available, HLA class I and class II types were obtained from metadata supplied by the sample provider rather than from assay-based typing.

The immunoSEQ Assay, a bias-controlled multiplex PCR, was used to amplify TCRbeta CDR3 regions from genomic DNA. Per the original workflow: Nucleated cell counts per sample were estimated from amplification of reference gene primers within the assay. To quantify the absolute abundance of each unique TCRbeta CDR3 rearrangement, sequence reads were collapsed and filtered. Productive Simpson clonality was computed per sample as the square root of Simpson's diversity index over productive rearrangements. In TCRdb, the immuneACCESS table is reduced to in-frame sequences with V and J assigned. These tables do not hold every clone; where another copy was compared, an unresolved V gene accounts for under half, and the others remain unexplained. V, J and clone size reflect that table, while D and trimming were determined from the DNA. The sample contains tens of thousands of clones, about 91% of them found a single time. Roughly 3.6% of the sample is held by the ten biggest clonotypes.

In Seattle, one collaborating source enrolled patients while the infection was active and tracked those patients longitudinally over the course of disease. Each collaborating institution followed its own protocols to collect whole blood in K2EDTA tubes. For TCRbeta analysis, collaborators shipped samples as frozen whole blood, isolated PBMCs, or DNA extracted from either of those sample types. The research as a whole found: How much clinical and demographic metadata was included differed by source and by participant, and the metadata was provided uncurated.

The germline V gene (reference sequence) sets CDR1 to SGHNT and CDR2 to YYREEE. The V end gives up 4 bases and the J end 7 bases, leaving 7 bases in the junction not matched to a gene. CDR3 length: 16 amino acids, cysteine to phenylalanine. Just the 48-base CDR3 DNA is kept, in frame starting at base 1. About this clone itself: The antigen it recognizes is unknown. Base qualities are not recorded, but no much larger clone differs from it by a single base.

The chain is made from TRBV5-4 and TRBJ2-2, with 13 junctional bases fitting TRBD2. The TCR was taken from a man between 35 and 55 years old with COVID-19, enrolled during active disease. The sample consisted of peripheral blood. DNA sequence: TGTGCCAGCAGCCCGCAACTAGCGGGGGGGATCGGGGAGCTGTTTTTT. This encodes CASSPQLAGGIGELFF.